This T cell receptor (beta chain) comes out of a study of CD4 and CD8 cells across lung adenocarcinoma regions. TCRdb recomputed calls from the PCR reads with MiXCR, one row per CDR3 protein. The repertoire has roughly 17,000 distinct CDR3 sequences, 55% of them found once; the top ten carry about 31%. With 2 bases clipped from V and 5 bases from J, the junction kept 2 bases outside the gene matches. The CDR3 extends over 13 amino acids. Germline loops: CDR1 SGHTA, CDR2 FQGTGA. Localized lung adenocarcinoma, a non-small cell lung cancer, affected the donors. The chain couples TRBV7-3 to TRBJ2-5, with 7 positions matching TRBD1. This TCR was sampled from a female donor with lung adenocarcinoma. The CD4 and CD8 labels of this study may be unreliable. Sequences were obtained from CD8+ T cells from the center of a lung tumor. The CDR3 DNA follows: TGTGCCAGCAGCTTATTACAGGGGGAGACCCAGTACTTC. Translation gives CASSLLQGETQYF. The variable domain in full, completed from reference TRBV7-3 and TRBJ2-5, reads GAGVSQTPSNKVTEKGKYVELRCDPISGHTALYWYRQSLGQGPEFLIYFQGTGAADDSGLPNDRFFAVRPEGSVSTLKIQRTERGDSAVYLCASSLLQGETQYFGPGTRLLVL.